The subject of this entry is one T cell receptor (beta chain). Its matching antigen is unknown. Libraries were prepared by immunoSEQ multiplex PCR; TCRdb keeps only in-frame clonotypes and omits some of them. The table records 150,000 to 200,000 clones, 75% to 90% of them present only once. The data belong to a study of T cell responses to AZD1222 COVID-19 vaccine. Findings and limits, study-wide: Nearly half of the spike-specific TCRs reportedly recognize variant regions that carry no mutations. Distributed over spike, vaccine-associated CD4 TCRs predominated at 160-218 and 743-854.

The ends were cut back, 6 bases at V and 0 bases at J, with 8 bases in the middle. In germline, CDR1 is SGHTS, CDR2 YDEGEE. The CDR3 is 13 residues long. The J gene is TRBJ2-3, the V gene TRBV5-8; no definite D call. The sequence was collected from an adult in good health. Sequencing used peripheral blood, obtained on day 0 of AZD1222 vaccination. The CDR3 nucleotides are TGTGCCAGCACAGAGGCTAGCACAGATACGCAGTATTTT. It codes for CASTEASTDTQYF.